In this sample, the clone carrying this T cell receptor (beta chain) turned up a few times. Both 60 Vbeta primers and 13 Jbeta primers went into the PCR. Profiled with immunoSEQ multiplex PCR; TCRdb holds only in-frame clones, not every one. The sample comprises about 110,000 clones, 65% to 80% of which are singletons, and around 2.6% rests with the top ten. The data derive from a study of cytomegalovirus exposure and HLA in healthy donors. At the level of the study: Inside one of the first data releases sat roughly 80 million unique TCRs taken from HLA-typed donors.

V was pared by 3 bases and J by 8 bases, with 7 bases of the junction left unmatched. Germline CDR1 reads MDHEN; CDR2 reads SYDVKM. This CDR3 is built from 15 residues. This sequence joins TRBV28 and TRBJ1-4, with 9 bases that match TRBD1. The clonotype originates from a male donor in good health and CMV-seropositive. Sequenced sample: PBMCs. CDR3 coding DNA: TGTGCCAGCAGTTTTACCGGGACAGGGAGAGAAAAACTGTTTTTT. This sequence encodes CASSFTGTGREKLFF.